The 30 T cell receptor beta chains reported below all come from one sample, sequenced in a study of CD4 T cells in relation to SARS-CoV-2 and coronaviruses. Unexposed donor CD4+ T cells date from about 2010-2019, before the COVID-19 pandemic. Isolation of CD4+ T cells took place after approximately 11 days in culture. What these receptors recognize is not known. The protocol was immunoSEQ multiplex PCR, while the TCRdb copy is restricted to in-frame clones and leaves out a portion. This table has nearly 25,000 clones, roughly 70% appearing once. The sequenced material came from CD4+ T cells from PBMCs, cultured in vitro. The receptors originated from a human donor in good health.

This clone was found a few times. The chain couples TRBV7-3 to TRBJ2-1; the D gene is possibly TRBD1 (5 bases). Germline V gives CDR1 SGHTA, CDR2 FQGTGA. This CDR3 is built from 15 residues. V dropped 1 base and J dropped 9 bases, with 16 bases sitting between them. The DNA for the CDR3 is TGTGCCAGCAGCTTAAAAAGGGGCGACTCGGCTGAGCAGTTCTTC. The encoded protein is CASSLKRGDSAEQFF.

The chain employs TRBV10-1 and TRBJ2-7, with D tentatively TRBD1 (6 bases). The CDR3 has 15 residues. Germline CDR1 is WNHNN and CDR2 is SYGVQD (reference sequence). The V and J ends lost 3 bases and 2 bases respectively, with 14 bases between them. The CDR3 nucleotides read TGCGCCAGCAGTGACCTCGTACAGGGTACCTACGAGCAGTACTTC. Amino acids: CASSDLVQGTYEQYF.

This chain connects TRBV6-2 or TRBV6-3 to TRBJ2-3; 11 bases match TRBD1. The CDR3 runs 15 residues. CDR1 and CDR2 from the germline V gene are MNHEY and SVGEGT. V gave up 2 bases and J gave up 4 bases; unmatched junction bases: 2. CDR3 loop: CASSYGGQGADTQYF. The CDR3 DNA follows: TGTGCCAGCAGTTACGGGGGACAGGGGGCAGATACGCAGTATTTT.

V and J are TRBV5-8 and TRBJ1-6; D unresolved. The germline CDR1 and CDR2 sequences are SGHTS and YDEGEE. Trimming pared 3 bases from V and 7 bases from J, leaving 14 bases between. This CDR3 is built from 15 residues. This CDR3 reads CASSSRIGWNSPLHF. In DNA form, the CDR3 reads TGTGCCAGCAGCTCAAGGATTGGTTGGAATTCACCCCTCCACTTT.

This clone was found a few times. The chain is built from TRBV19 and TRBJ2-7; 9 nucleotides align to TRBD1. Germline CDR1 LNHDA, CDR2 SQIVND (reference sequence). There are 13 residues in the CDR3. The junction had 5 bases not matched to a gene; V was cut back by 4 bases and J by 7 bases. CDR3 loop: CASSKNRGREQYF. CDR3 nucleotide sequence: TGTGCCAGTAGTAAAAACAGGGGGCGTGAGCAGTACTTC.

The CDR3 nucleotides read TGTGCCAGCTCACCACGTTCCGGGAACTATGGCTACACCTTC. Its protein product is CASSPRSGNYGYTF. The rearrangement links TRBV18 to TRBJ1-2, with D hard to call. The CDR3 runs to 14 residues. V lost 1 base to trimming and J lost 2 bases, with 8 bases between them. Germline-derived CDR1 and CDR2 are KGHSH and LQKENI.

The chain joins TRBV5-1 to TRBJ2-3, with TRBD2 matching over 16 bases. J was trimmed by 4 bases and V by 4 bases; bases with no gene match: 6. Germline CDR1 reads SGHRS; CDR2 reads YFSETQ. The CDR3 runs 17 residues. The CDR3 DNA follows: TGCGCCAGCAGCATTGGGACTAGCGGGAGGGGCCCAGATACGCAGTATTTT. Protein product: CASSIGTSGRGPDTQYF.

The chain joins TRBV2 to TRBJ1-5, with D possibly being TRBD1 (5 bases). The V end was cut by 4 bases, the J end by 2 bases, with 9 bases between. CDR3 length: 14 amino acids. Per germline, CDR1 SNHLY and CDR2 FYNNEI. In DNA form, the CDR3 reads TGTGCCAGCAGTGGTGACAGAGGCAATCAGCCCCAGCATTTT. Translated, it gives CASSGDRGNQPQHF.

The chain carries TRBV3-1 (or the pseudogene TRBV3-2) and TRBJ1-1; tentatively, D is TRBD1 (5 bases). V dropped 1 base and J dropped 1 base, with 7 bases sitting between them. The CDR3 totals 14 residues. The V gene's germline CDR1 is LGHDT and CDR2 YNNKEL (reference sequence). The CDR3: CASSQAQGNTEAFF. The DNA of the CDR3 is TGTGCCAGCAGCCAAGCTCAGGGGAACACTGAAGCTTTCTTT.

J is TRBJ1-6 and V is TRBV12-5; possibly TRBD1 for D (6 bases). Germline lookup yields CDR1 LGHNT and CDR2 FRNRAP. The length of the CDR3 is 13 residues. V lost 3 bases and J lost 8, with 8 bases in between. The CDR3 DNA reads TGTGCTAGTGGTTTTAGGGGGGATTCACCCCTCCACTTT. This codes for CASGFRGDSPLHF.

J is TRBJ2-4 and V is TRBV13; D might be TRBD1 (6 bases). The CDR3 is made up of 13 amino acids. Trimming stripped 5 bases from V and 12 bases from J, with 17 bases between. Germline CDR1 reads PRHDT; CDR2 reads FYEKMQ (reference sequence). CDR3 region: CASSVDRDTYQYF. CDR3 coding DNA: TGTGCCAGCAGCGTCGACCGGGACACCTATCAGTACTTC.

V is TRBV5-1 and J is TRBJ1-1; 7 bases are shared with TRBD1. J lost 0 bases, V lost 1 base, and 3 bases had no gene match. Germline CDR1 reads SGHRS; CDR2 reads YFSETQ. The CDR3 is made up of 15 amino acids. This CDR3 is CASSLQDRMNTEAFF. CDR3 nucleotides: TGCGCCAGCAGCTTGCAGGACAGGATGAACACTGAAGCTTTCTTT.

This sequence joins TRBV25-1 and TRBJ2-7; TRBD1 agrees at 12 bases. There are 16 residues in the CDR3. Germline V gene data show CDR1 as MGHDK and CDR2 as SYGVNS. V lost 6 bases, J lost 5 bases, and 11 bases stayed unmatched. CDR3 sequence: CASSGVPGQGADEQYF. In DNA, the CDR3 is TGTGCCAGCAGCGGCGTCCCGGGACAGGGGGCCGACGAGCAGTACTTC.

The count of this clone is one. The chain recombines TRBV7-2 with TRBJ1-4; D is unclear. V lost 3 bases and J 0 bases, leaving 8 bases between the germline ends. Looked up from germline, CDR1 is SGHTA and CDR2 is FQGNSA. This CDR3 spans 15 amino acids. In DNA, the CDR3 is TGTGCCAGCAGCTTTTCCCGAGCAACTAATGAAAAACTGTTTTTT. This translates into CASSFSRATNEKLFF.

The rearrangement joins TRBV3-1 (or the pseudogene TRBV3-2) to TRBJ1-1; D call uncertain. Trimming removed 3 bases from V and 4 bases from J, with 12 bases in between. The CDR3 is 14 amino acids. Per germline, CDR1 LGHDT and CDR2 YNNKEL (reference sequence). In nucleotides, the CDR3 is TGTGCCAGCAGCCAGACCCTCGAGGGCACTGAAGCTTTCTTT. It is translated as CASSQTLEGTEAFF.

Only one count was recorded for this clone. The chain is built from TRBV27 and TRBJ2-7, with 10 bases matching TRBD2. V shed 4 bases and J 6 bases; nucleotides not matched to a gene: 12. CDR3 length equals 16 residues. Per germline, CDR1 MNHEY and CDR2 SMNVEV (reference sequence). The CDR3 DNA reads TGTGCCAGCAGTTGGGCTAGCGGGAGTTGGCGTGGCGAGCAGTACTTC. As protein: CASSWASGSWRGEQYF.

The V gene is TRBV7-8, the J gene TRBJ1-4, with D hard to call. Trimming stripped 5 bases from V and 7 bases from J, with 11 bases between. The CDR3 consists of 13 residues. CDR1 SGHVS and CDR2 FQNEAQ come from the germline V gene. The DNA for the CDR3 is TGTGCCAGCAGCGCGGGTCGGGGTGAAAAACTGTTTTTT. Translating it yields CASSAGRGEKLFF. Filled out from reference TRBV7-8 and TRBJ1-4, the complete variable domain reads GAGVSQSPRYKVAKRGQDVALRCDPISGHVSLFWYQQALGQGPEFLTYFQNEAQLDKSGLPSDRFFAERPEGSVSTLKIQRTQQEDSAVYLCASSAGRGEKLFFGSGTQLSVL.

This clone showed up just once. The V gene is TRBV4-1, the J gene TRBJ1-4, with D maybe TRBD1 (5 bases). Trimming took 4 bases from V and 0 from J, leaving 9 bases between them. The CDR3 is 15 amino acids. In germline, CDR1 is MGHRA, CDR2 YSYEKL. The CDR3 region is CASSPWGTTNEKLFF. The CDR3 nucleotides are TGCGCCAGCAGCCCTTGGGGCACAACTAATGAAAAACTGTTTTTT.

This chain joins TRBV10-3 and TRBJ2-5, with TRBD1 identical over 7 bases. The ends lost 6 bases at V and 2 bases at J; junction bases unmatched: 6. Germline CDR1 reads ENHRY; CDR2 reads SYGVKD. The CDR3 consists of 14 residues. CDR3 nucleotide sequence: TGTGCCATCAGCTCCTCGGACAGGCAAGAGACCCAGTACTTC. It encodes CAISSSDRQETQYF.

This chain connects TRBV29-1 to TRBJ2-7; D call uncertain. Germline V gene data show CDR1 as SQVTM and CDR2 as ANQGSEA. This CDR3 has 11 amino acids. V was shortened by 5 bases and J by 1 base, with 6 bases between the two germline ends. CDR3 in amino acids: CSVTSSYEQYF. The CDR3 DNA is TGCAGCGTTACCAGTTCCTACGAGCAGTACTTC.

The CDR3 region is CASSSSALAGGRRDDEQFF. The CDR3 DNA reads TGTGCCAGCAGCTCCTCCGCACTAGCGGGAGGGCGTCGCGACGATGAGCAGTTCTTC. This chain links TRBV5-4 with TRBJ2-1; 13 nucleotides agree with TRBD2. Germline assignment: CDR1 SGHNT and CDR2 YYREEE (reference sequence). CDR3 size: 19 residues. The J segment lost 8 bases and the V segment lost 3 bases, leaving 17 bases of the junction unmatched.

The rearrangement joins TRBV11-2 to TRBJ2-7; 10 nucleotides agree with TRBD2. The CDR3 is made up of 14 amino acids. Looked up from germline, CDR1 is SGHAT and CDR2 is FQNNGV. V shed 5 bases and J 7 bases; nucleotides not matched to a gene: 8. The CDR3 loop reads CASSTSGKVGEQYF. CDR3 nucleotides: TGTGCCAGCAGCACTAGCGGGAAAGTGGGGGAGCAGTACTTC.

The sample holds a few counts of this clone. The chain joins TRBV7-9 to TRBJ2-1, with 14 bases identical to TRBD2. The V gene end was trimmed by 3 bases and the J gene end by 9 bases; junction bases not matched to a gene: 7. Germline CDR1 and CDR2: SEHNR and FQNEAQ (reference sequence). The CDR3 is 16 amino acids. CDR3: CASSFGLAGGLGEQFF. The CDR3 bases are TGTGCCAGCAGCTTCGGACTAGCGGGAGGTTTGGGTGAGCAGTTCTTC.

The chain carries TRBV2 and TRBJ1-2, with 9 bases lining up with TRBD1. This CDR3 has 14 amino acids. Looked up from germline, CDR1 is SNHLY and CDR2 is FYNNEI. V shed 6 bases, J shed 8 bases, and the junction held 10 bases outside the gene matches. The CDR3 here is CASRLLQGAQGYTF. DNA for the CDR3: TGTGCCAGCAGGCTCTTACAGGGGGCGCAAGGCTACACCTTC.

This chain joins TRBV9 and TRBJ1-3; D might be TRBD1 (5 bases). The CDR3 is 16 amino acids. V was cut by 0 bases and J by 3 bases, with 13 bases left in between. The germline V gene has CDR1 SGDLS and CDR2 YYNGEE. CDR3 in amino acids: CASSVALPRVGNTIYF. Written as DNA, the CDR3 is TGTGCCAGCAGCGTAGCTTTGCCCAGGGTTGGAAACACCATATATTTT.

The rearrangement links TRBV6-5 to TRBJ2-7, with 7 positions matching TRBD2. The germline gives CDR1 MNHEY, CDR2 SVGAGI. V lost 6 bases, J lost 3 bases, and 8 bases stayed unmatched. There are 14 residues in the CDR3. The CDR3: CASSRGLIDYEQYF. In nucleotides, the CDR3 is TGTGCCAGCAGCCGGGGACTAATCGACTACGAGCAGTACTTC.

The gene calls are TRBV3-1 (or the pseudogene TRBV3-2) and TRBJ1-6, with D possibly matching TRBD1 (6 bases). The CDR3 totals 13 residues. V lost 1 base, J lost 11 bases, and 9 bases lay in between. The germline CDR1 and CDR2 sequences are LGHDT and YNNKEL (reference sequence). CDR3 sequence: CASSQGQATPLHF. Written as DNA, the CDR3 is TGTGCCAGCAGCCAAGGACAGGCGACACCCCTCCACTTT.

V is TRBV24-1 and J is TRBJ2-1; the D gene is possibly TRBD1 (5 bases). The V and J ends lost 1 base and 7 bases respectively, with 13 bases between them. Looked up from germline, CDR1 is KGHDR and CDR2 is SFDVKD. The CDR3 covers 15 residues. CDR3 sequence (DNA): TGTGCCACCAGTGATTTAAACCAGGGTCGGAATGAGCAGTTCTTC. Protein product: CATSDLNQGRNEQFF.

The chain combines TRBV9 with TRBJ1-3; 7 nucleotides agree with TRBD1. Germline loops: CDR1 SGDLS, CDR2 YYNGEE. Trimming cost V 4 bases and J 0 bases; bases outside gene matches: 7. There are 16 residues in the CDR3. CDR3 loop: CASSTSGTASGNTIYF. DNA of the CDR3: TGTGCCAGCAGCACCTCCGGGACAGCCTCTGGAAACACCATATATTTT. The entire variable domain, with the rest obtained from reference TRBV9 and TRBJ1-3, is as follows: DSGVTQTPKHLITATGQRVTLRCSPRSGDLSVYWYQQSLDQGLQFLIQYYNGEERAKGNILERFSAQQFPDLHSELNLSSLELGDSALYFCASSTSGTASGNTIYFGEGSWLTVV.

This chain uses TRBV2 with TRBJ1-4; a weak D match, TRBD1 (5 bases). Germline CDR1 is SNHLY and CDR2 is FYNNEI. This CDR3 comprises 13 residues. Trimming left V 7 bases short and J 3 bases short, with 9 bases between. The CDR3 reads CASMGPPNEKLFF. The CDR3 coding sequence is TGTGCCAGCATGGGGCCTCCTAATGAAAAACTGTTTTTT.